One sample yielded the 19 T cell receptor beta chains listed below, sequenced in a study of cytomegalovirus exposure and HLA in healthy donors. PCR was performed using 60 Vbeta and 13 Jbeta primers. Only in-frame clones appear in the TCRdb table, and some are missing; sequencing was by immunoSEQ multiplex PCR. The sample lists more than 95,000 clones, 75% to 85% seen once, with 10% in the top ten. The source material was PBMCs. The receptors were sampled from a woman in her late teens or twenties in good health and CMV-seropositive.

The gene calls are TRBV7-9 and TRBJ2-1; D is unresolved. The germline V gene encodes CDR1 SEHNR and CDR2 FQNEAQ (reference sequence). V was trimmed by 6 bases and J by 5 bases, leaving 5 bases between them. The CDR3 length is 11 residues. The chain's CDR3 is CASRTDNEQFF. CDR3 sequence (DNA): TGTGCCAGCAGAACTGACAATGAGCAGTTCTTC.

The chain links TRBV7-9 to TRBJ1-5, with TRBD1 matching over 8 bases. Germline trimming cut 5 bases from V and 9 bases from J; bases unmatched to any gene: 9. The germline CDR1 and CDR2 sequences are SEHNR and FQNEAQ (reference sequence). The CDR3 totals 14 residues. The CDR3, as DNA: TGTGCCAGCAGCCGGGACAGGTCAAGGGCGCCCCAGCATTTT. Translating gives CASSRDRSRAPQHF.

The chain uses TRBV5-1 and TRBJ1-3; perhaps TRBD1 as D (6 bases). The V gene lost 6 bases and the J gene lost 2 bases, with 18 bases spanning the gap. CDR3 length: 16 residues. CDR1 is SGHRS and CDR2 is YFSETQ in the germline V gene. The CDR3 coding sequence is TGCGCCAGCAAGGGGGTCGCTACCGGGGCTGGAAACACCATATATTTT. Protein: CASKGVATGAGNTIYF. The full variable domain, its missing parts supplied by reference TRBV5-1 and TRBJ1-3, is KAGVTQTPRYLIKTRGQQVTLSCSPISGHRSVSWYQQTPGQGLQFLFEYFSETQRNKGNFPGRFSGRQFSNSRSEMNVSTLELGDSALYLCASKGVATGAGNTIYFGEGSWLTVV.

The chain carries TRBV7-9 and TRBJ2-2, with 12 bases that match TRBD2. V lost 8 bases to trimming and J lost 6 bases; unmatched junction nucleotides: 7. CDR3 size: 15 residues. Germline V gene lookup returns CDR1 SEHNR and CDR2 FQNEAQ (reference sequence). CDR3 sequence: CASLWTSGVSGELFF. As DNA, the CDR3 is TGTGCCAGCCTTTGGACTAGCGGGGTGTCCGGGGAGCTGTTTTTT.

This clone was seen only once. The V gene is TRBV28, the J gene TRBJ1-2, with TRBD1 matching over 8 bases. V gave up 5 bases and J gave up 8 bases; unmatched junction bases: 16. Germline loops: CDR1 MDHEN, CDR2 SYDVKM. The CDR3 length is 16 residues. The CDR3 nucleotides are TGTGCCAGCAGTCACACCCCTACAGGGGGGAGTGGAGGCTACACCTTC. Translation: CASSHTPTGGSGGYTF.

This clone occurred once. The chain has TRBV2 and TRBJ1-1; D possibly corresponds to TRBD1 (5 bases). V dropped 8 bases and J dropped 3 bases, with 7 bases sitting between them. The CDR3 totals 11 residues. Germline V lookup: CDR1 SNHLY, CDR2 FYNNEI. CDR3: CASARDTEAFF. In DNA form, the CDR3 reads TGTGCCAGCGCCAGGGACACTGAAGCTTTCTTT.

The chain is built from TRBV5-4 and TRBJ2-2; TRBD1 might be the D (5 bases). Germline assignment: CDR1 SGHNT and CDR2 YYREEE (reference sequence). The CDR3 has 14 amino acids. The V end was cut by 0 bases, the J end by 4 bases, with 7 bases between. The CDR3 here is CASSLGQITGELFF. The CDR3 DNA reads as TGTGCCAGCAGCTTGGGACAGATCACCGGGGAGCTGTTTTTT.

V is TRBV30 and J is TRBJ1-5, with a tentative D call TRBD1 (5 bases). Germline assignment: CDR1 GTSNPN and CDR2 SVGIG (reference sequence). The CDR3 has 15 amino acids. V lost 1 base and J lost 1, with 11 bases in between. CDR3 amino acids: CAWSAGHLSNQPQHF. CDR3 nucleotides: TGTGCCTGGAGTGCTGGACATTTAAGCAATCAGCCCCAGCATTTT.

This chain connects TRBV7-8 to TRBJ1-3; D call uncertain. Germline loops: CDR1 SGHVS, CDR2 FQNEAQ. Trimming left V 1 base short and J 2 bases short, with 3 bases between. This CDR3 spans 13 amino acids. In DNA form, the CDR3 reads TGTGCCAGCAGCTTAGTAGCTGGAAACACCATATATTTT. This encodes CASSLVAGNTIYF.

The V gene is TRBV11-3, the J gene TRBJ1-1; D gene uncertain. Per germline, CDR1 SGHNT and CDR2 YENEEA. This CDR3 spans 13 amino acids. Trimming shortened V by 5 bases and J by 1 base, and 8 bases separated the two germline ends. This chain's CDR3 is CASSLSENTEAFF. CDR3 coding DNA: TGTGCCAGCAGCCTCTCAGAGAACACTGAAGCTTTCTTT.

The gene calls are TRBV27 and TRBJ2-1; D is possibly TRBD2 (6 bases). The germline V gene has CDR1 MNHEY and CDR2 SMNVEV (reference sequence). The ends were cut back, 4 bases at V and 10 bases at J, with 14 bases in the middle. The CDR3 is 13 amino acids. The CDR3 protein is CASSWGGSDEQFF. The CDR3, as DNA: TGTGCCAGCAGTTGGGGAGGTAGCGACGAGCAGTTCTTC.

The chain joins TRBV2 to TRBJ2-7; D is perhaps TRBD1 (6 bases). The CDR3 length is 15 residues. V lost 5 bases and J 5 bases, leaving 19 bases between the germline ends. CDR1 and CDR2 (germline): SNHLY, FYNNEI. The chain's CDR3 is CASSPYRVIVHEQYF. The CDR3 DNA follows: TGTGCCAGCAGTCCCTACAGGGTTATCGTCCACGAGCAGTACTTC. The full variable domain, with the rest looked up from reference TRBV2 and TRBJ2-7, is EPEVTQTPSHQVTQMGQEVILRCVPISNHLYFYWYRQILGQKVEFLVSFYNNEISEKSEIFDDQFSVERPDGSNFTLKIRSTKLEDSAMYFCASSPYRVIVHEQYFGPGTRLTVT.

The rearrangement links TRBV27 to TRBJ2-5; 8 bases align to TRBD1. V shed 6 bases and J 4 bases; nucleotides not matched to a gene: 7. Per germline, CDR1 MNHEY and CDR2 SMNVEV (reference sequence). The CDR3 runs 14 residues. The CDR3 nucleotides are TGTGCCAGCAGGAGGACAGGGACGAGAGAGACCCAGTACTTC. It specifies CASRRTGTRETQYF.

V usage is TRBV15 and J usage is TRBJ2-7; 9 bases are shared with TRBD1. Trimming cost V 4 bases and J 3 bases; bases outside gene matches: 4. Germline lookup yields CDR1 LNHNV and CDR2 YYDKDF (reference sequence). The length of the CDR3 is 14 residues. The CDR3 DNA follows: TGTGCCACCAGCACCGGGACAGGGCTCTACGAGCAGTACTTC. Translated: CATSTGTGLYEQYF.

The chain couples TRBV19 to TRBJ2-5; D perhaps matches TRBD1 (6 bases). Per germline, CDR1 LNHDA and CDR2 SQIVND (reference sequence). This CDR3 contains 14 residues. The germline V and J ends were trimmed by 4 bases and 4 bases, with 13 bases remaining between them. The CDR3 spells CASSTWGLGETQYF. The CDR3 DNA reads TGTGCCAGTAGTACTTGGGGGCTGGGAGAGACCCAGTACTTC.

The chain employs TRBV28 and TRBJ2-1; 7 bases are a match to TRBD2. The CDR3 totals 14 residues. V lost 6 bases and J lost 9; bases outside the gene matches: 11. Per germline, CDR1 MDHEN and CDR2 SYDVKM. The CDR3 spells CASRPSVAGAEQFF. The CDR3 nucleotides are TGTGCCAGCAGGCCCTCGGTGGCGGGAGCTGAGCAGTTCTTC.

This clone occurred once. The chain links TRBV7-9 to TRBJ2-7; 8 bases line up with TRBD2. The CDR3 runs to 16 residues. The germline V gene encodes CDR1 SEHNR and CDR2 FQNEAQ (reference sequence). V lost 0 bases to trimming and J lost 4 bases; unmatched junction nucleotides: 8. The CDR3 DNA is TGTGCCAGCAGCTTAGCGCTAAGCGGGAGCGCTTACGAGCAGTACTTC. Protein product: CASSLALSGSAYEQYF.

CDR3 sequence reads: CATGTSDRDTQYF. As DNA, the CDR3 is TGTGCGACTGGGACTAGCGACAGAGATACGCAGTATTTT. This chain joins TRBV11-1 and TRBJ2-3; 10 positions match TRBD2. Germline V gene data show CDR1 as SGHAT and CDR2 as FQDESV (reference sequence). CDR3 length: 13 amino acids.

This rearrangement joins TRBV2 to TRBJ1-5; D not resolved. Trimming stripped 2 bases from V and 7 bases from J, with 9 bases between. The V gene's germline CDR1 is SNHLY and CDR2 FYNNEI. The CDR3 totals 13 residues. CDR3 protein: CASSEPGNQPQHF. The DNA for the CDR3 is TGTGCCAGCAGTGAACCGGGGAACCAGCCCCAGCATTTT.